One sample yielded the 16 T cell receptor beta chains listed below, sequenced in a study of regulatory T cells in long-lasting Graves disease. Both iRepertoire HTBI primers and Arm-PCR of CDR3 regions were used to build the TCR beta libraries. MiXCR, applied by TCRdb to the multiplex PCR reads, yields one record per CDR3 protein. The sample contains hundreds of thousands of distinct CDR3 sequences, 30% of which appear only once. Noted time point: persistent/refractory GD, antithyroid drugs over 5 years with positive TRAb. Following extraction of RNA from PBMCs, that RNA was used to make the TCR library. The source material was peripheral blood mononuclear cells (PBMCs), sampled when the disease was refractory, from a patient treated with antithyroid drugs. The receptors originated from a female donor with Graves disease.

V gene TRBV6-2 or TRBV6-3 combines with J gene TRBJ1-3; 10 bases fit TRBD1. Germline values: CDR1 MNHEY, CDR2 SVGEGT. J lost 6 bases, V lost 5 bases, and 4 bases had no gene match. This CDR3 has 14 residues. CDR3 residues: CASSRQGAENTIYF. CDR3 sequence (DNA): TGTGCCAGCAGTCGACAGGGGGCTGAAAACACCATATATTTT.

This clonotype showed up just a few times. V is TRBV3-1 and J is TRBJ1-4; 7 bases line up with TRBD1. Germline trimming cut 0 bases from V and 5 bases from J; bases unmatched to any gene: 9. The CDR3 length is 17 residues. Germline V gene data show CDR1 as LGHDT and CDR2 as YNNKEL (reference sequence). The CDR3 loop reads CASSQEGGGTVNEKLFF. In DNA, the CDR3 is TGTGCCAGCAGCCAAGAAGGCGGGGGGACAGTAAATGAAAAACTGTTTTTT.

This clonotype appeared once. V gene TRBV29-1 combines with J gene TRBJ1-5; possibly TRBD1 for D (6 bases). Germline CDR1 SQVTM, CDR2 ANQGSEA. The CDR3 contains 13 residues. Trimming stripped 6 bases from V and 0 bases from J, with 9 bases between. DNA for the CDR3: TGCAGCGTGGGGGACAATAGCAATCAGCCCCAGCATTTT. Its translation: CSVGDNSNQPQHF.

The chain uses TRBV3-1 and TRBJ2-7; TRBD2 agrees at 8 bases. The CDR3 is made up of 14 amino acids. Germline V lookup: CDR1 LGHDT, CDR2 YNNKEL (reference sequence). V lost 0 bases to trimming and J lost 6 bases; unmatched junction nucleotides: 4. In DNA, the CDR3 is TGTGCCAGCAGCCAAGACGGGACTAGGGGCGAGCAGTACTTC. It translates to CASSQDGTRGEQYF.

The V and J genes are TRBV20-1 and TRBJ2-7; TRBD2 is a possible D gene (5 bases). Germline loops: CDR1 DFQATT, CDR2 SNEGSKA (reference sequence). Trimming removed 0 bases at V and 2 bases at J, with 14 bases between. This CDR3 comprises 15 residues. The CDR3 loop is CSARDPGKFTYEQYF. Here the CDR3 DNA reads TGCAGTGCTAGAGACCCGGGGAAGTTTACCTACGAGCAGTACTTC.

The CDR3 spells CASSSKMNTEAFF. The DNA for the CDR3 is TGTGCCAGTAGTAGCAAGATGAACACTGAAGCTTTCTTT. This rearrangement joins TRBV19 to TRBJ1-1, with D uncertain. The CDR3 runs 13 residues. Germline values: CDR1 LNHDA, CDR2 SQIVND (reference sequence). The germline V and J ends were trimmed by 4 bases and 0 bases, with 6 bases remaining between them.

The sample holds many counts of this clonotype. The rearrangement links TRBV2 to TRBJ1-5; 7 bases agree with TRBD1. This CDR3 region has 14 residues. Germline CDR1 SNHLY, CDR2 FYNNEI. J was trimmed by 3 bases and V by 4 bases; bases with no gene match: 3. The CDR3 nucleotides are TGTGCCAGCAGTGGACAGGGACCCAATCAGCCCCAGCATTTT. Protein product: CASSGQGPNQPQHF.

This chain connects TRBV3-1 to TRBJ1-5, with no clear D. V lost 6 bases to trimming and J lost 8 bases, with 17 bases between them. The CDR3 sequence is 14 residues long. Germline V gives CDR1 LGHDT, CDR2 YNNKEL (reference sequence). This chain's CDR3 is CASSPRRSEKPQHF. The CDR3 nucleotides read TGTGCCAGCAGTCCGAGACGGTCAGAAAAGCCCCAGCATTTT.

The gene calls are TRBV5-1 and TRBJ2-2; 8 bases align to TRBD2. Germline loops: CDR1 SGHRS, CDR2 YFSETQ. V shed 0 bases and J 2 bases; nucleotides not matched to a gene: 3. This CDR3 comprises 16 residues. CDR3 nucleotides: TGCGCCAGCAGCTTGGGAATAGCGGGAAACACCGGGGAGCTGTTTTTT. Protein: CASSLGIAGNTGELFF.

This clonotype was seen repeatedly, ten times or more. The chain links TRBV28 to TRBJ1-2; the match to TRBD1 covers 7 bases. The V segment lost 10 bases and the J segment 4 bases; nucleotides outside the gene matches: 9. The germline V gene encodes CDR1 MDHEN and CDR2 SYDVKM. The CDR3 has 13 residues. CDR3 region: CAIRIRDSYGYTF. The CDR3 coding sequence is TGTGCCATCAGAATCCGGGACAGCTATGGCTACACCTTC.

This clonotype appeared a few times. V is TRBV27 and J is TRBJ1-2, with D uncertain. V was cut by 6 bases and J by 8 bases, with 22 bases left in between. The germline V gene encodes CDR1 MNHEY and CDR2 SMNVEV (reference sequence). The CDR3 is 15 amino acids. The CDR3 loop reads CASSKRRHHSEGYTF. For the CDR3, the DNA is TGTGCCAGCAGCAAAAGAAGGCACCATTCAGAGGGCTACACCTTC.

This clonotype has more than one count but fewer than ten. V gene TRBV9 combines with J gene TRBJ1-2, with no clear D. The CDR3 spans 15 residues. Germline V CDR1 and CDR2: SGDLS, YYNGEE. The V end was cut by 4 bases, the J end by 6 bases, with 19 bases between. The CDR3: CASSPGITPRHGYTF. The CDR3 region has the DNA TGTGCCAGCAGCCCAGGAATCACCCCTCGTCATGGCTACACCTTC. Supplemented by reference TRBV9 and TRBJ1-2, the full variable domain reads DSGVTQTPKHLITATGQRVTLRCSPRSGDLSVYWYQQSLDQGLQFLIQYYNGEERAKGNILERFSAQQFPDLHSELNLSSLELGDSALYFCASSPGITPRHGYTFGSGTRLTVV.

The chain recombines TRBV19 with TRBJ1-1, with a possible D match to TRBD1 (5 bases). CDR1 and CDR2 (germline): LNHDA, SQIVND (reference sequence). The CDR3 has 18 residues. V lost 1 base and J 0 bases, leaving 18 bases between the germline ends. The CDR3 loop reads CASSIVVIRGEMNTEAFF. CDR3 bases: TGTGCCAGTAGTATAGTCGTAATTCGGGGGGAGATGAACACTGAAGCTTTCTTT.

This clonotype came up a few times. The J gene is TRBJ1-2, the V gene TRBV20-1, with 10 bases aligning to TRBD1. The CDR3 is 15 residues long. Trimming took 1 base from V and 5 from J; bases not matched to a gene: 7. In germline, CDR1 is DFQATT, CDR2 SNEGSKA (reference sequence). DNA of the CDR3: TGCAGTGCTAGAGGAGGACAGGGGGTTCGGTATGGCTACACCTTC. This encodes CSARGGQGVRYGYTF.

This sequence joins TRBV19 and TRBJ2-7; D not certain. Trimming cost V 3 bases and J 3 bases, with 12 bases left between them. CDR1 is LNHDA and CDR2 is SQIVND in the germline V gene (reference sequence). This CDR3 spans 14 amino acids. The CDR3 loop is CASSISRTNYEQYF. The DNA for the CDR3 is TGTGCCAGTAGTATTAGTAGAACCAACTACGAGCAGTACTTC.

The rearrangement links TRBV12-3 or TRBV12-4 to TRBJ1-5, with D maybe TRBD1 (6 bases). This CDR3 region has 14 residues. Trimming took 3 bases from V and 3 from J, leaving 9 bases between them. CDR3 bases: TGTGCCAGCAGTTTCGGGGGACACAATCAGCCCCAGCATTTT. Translated: CASSFGGHNQPQHF.